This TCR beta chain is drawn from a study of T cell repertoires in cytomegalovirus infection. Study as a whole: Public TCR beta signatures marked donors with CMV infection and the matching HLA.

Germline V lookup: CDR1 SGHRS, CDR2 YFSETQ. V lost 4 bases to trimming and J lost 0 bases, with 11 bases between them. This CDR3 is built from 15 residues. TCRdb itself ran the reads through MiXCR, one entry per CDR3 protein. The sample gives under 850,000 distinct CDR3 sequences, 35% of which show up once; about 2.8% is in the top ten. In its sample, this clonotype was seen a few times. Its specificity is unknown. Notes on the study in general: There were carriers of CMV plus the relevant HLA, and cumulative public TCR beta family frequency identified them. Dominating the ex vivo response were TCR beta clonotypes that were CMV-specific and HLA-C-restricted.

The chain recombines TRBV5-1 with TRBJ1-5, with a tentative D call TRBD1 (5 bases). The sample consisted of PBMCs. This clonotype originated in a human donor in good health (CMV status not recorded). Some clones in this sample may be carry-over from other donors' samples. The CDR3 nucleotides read TGCGCCAGCAGCCAGCAGGGTTATAGCAATCAGCCCCAGCATTTT. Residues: CASSQQGYSNQPQHF.